These 2 T cell receptor beta chains were sequenced from one sample in a study of OX40 agonist ivuxolimab in advanced cancers. Assay used: immunoSEQ multiplex PCR; TCRdb lists only in-frame clones, some missing. The sample lists around 67,000 clones; about 90% were seen once. This specimen was CD4+ or CD8+ T cells sorted from blood, taken in a trial of the OX40 agonist ivuxolimab. The origin of the receptors is an adult with an advanced solid tumor such as melanoma, head and neck, liver or kidney cancer.

The V call is TRBV29-1, the J call TRBJ2-5, with TRBD2 as a possible D gene (6 bases). CDR3 length: 15 residues. Germline CDR1 SQVTM, CDR2 ANQGSEA. Trimming left V 0 bases short and J 5 bases short, with 16 bases between. This chain's CDR3 is CSVEDVGSSWETQYF. In DNA form, the CDR3 reads TGCAGCGTTGAAGACGTCGGGAGTTCGTGGGAGACCCAGTACTTC.

The chain links TRBV4-3 to TRBJ1-2, with D perhaps TRBD1 (6 bases). Germline values: CDR1 LGHNA, CDR2 YSLEER. The V and J ends lost 0 bases and 3 bases respectively, with 14 bases between them. The CDR3 is 16 amino acids. The CDR3 nucleotides read TGCGCCAGCAGCCAAGATAGGAACAGGGCGTACTATGGCTACACCTTC. Translating gives CASSQDRNRAYYGYTF.